Sequencing of this T cell receptor (beta chain) was carried out in a study of blood T cell repertoires in COVID-19. CDR3 length equals 15 residues. The germline V gene has CDR1 SGHTA and CDR2 FQGNSA. The V end was cut by 1 base, the J end by 7 bases, with 14 bases between. Under the authors' procedure: Amplification from reference gene primers served as the basis for estimated nucleated cell counts. Only in-frame clones appear in the TCRdb table, and some are missing; sequencing was by immunoSEQ multiplex PCR. That table furnishes V, J and clone size, whereas the DNA furnished D and trimming. The data show roughly 250,000 clones, just under 85% seen once.

This sequence was found in a woman older than 75 with acute or convalescent COVID-19. Source material: peripheral blood. This chain connects TRBV7-2 to TRBJ1-5, with D unresolved. CDR3 protein: CASSLDSGFRQPQHF. The CDR3 nucleotides are TGTGCCAGCAGCTTAGATTCGGGATTTCGGCAGCCCCAGCATTTT.